The entry below gives a single TCR beta chain sequence along with its context. Its cognate antigen is unknown. The sample is drawn from a study of shared clonotypes between healthy human individuals. Overall study context: Contributing individuals were a couple of females and a few males aged 18 to 49. The study's findings and limits: Apart from blood, nothing was sampled; tissue repertoires likely differ.

Donors were healthy HIV-negative adults without recently reported acute infections or vaccinations. The protocol was immunoSEQ multiplex PCR, while the TCRdb copy is restricted to in-frame clones and leaves out a portion. This table holds some 510,000 clones, 70% to 80% found once. The TCR comes from a woman between 35 and 50 years old in good health. Some clones in this sample may be carry-over from other donors' samples. The sample was PBMCs.

The DNA of the CDR3 is TGCGCCAGCAGCCCTAGCGGGGACGCGAACACCGGGGAGCTGTTTTTT. Translation gives CASSPSGDANTGELFF. V is TRBV5-1 and J is TRBJ2-2; TRBD2 matches at 9 bases. The CDR3 consists of 16 residues. CDR1 is SGHRS and CDR2 is YFSETQ in the germline V gene. With 4 bases clipped from V and 0 bases from J, the junction kept 4 bases outside the gene matches. Using reference TRBV5-1 and TRBJ2-2 for the parts outside the CDR3, the full variable domain is KAGVTQTPRYLIKTRGQQVTLSCSPISGHRSVSWYQQTPGQGLQFLFEYFSETQRNKGNFPGRFSGRQFSNSRSEMNVSTLELGDSALYLCASSPSGDANTGELFFGEGSRLTVL.